Listed here are 2 T cell receptor beta chains from one sample, sequenced in a study of radiation and T cells in renal cell carcinoma. Indicated time point: blood 4 weeks post-SBRT, at nephrectomy. Indicated treatment: 15 Gy SBRT to primary tumor, nephrectomy 4 weeks later. Repertoires were generated with immunoSEQ multiplex PCR, while TCRdb's copy carries only in-frame clones and drops some. The data show 150,000 to 200,000 clones, about nine tenths seen once. The sample here was blood, taken from a patient whose treatment included radiotherapy and nephrectomy. The receptors derive from a woman between 50 and 59 years old with renal cell carcinoma.

The J gene is TRBJ1-1, the V gene TRBV15, with 10 bases matching TRBD1. The CDR3 consists of 15 residues. Germline V gives CDR1 LNHNV, CDR2 YYDKDF (reference sequence). V shed 3 bases and J 1 base; nucleotides not matched to a gene: 2. The CDR3 loop reads CATSRRDRGNTEAFF. The CDR3 coding sequence is TGTGCCACCAGCAGGCGGGACAGGGGGAACACTGAAGCTTTCTTT.

The chain is built from TRBV19 and TRBJ1-3, with no clear D. Germline V gene lookup returns CDR1 LNHDA and CDR2 SQIVND (reference sequence). The CDR3 is 14 residues long. The germline V and J ends were trimmed by 4 bases and 3 bases, with 10 bases remaining between them. CDR3 residues: CASSTTRVGNTIYF. The CDR3 coding sequence is TGTGCCAGTAGTACGACTAGGGTTGGAAACACCATATATTTT.